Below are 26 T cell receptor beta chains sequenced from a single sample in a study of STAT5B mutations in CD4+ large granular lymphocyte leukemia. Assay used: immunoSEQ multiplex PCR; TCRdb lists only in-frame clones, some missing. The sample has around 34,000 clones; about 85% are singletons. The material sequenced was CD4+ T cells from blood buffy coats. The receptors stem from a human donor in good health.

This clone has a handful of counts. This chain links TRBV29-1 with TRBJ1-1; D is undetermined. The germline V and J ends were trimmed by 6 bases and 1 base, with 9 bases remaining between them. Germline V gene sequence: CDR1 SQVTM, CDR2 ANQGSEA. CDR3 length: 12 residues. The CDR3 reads CSVLRENTEAFF. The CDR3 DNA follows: TGCAGCGTACTCAGAGAGAACACTGAAGCTTTCTTT.

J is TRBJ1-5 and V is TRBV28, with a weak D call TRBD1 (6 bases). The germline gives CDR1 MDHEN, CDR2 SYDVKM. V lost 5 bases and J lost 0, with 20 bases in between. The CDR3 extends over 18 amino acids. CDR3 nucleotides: TGTGCCAGCAGTCTCACAGGGCCCAGCTCTTATAGCAATCAGCCCCAGCATTTT. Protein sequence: CASSLTGPSSYSNQPQHF.

Written as DNA, the CDR3 is TGTGCCAGCAGTCCGGCGGATCAAGAGACCCAGTACTTC. Translated: CASSPADQETQYF. This chain connects TRBV28 to TRBJ2-5; D gene ambiguous. The germline V and J ends were trimmed by 5 bases and 2 bases, with 9 bases remaining between them. The CDR3 has 13 amino acids. The germline V gene encodes CDR1 MDHEN and CDR2 SYDVKM.

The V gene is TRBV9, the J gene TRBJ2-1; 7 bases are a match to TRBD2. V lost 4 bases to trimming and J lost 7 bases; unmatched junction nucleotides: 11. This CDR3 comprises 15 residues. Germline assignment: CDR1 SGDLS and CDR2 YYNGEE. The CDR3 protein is CASSFLAVGMNEQFF. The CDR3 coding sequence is TGTGCCAGCAGCTTCCTAGCGGTGGGTATGAATGAGCAGTTCTTC.

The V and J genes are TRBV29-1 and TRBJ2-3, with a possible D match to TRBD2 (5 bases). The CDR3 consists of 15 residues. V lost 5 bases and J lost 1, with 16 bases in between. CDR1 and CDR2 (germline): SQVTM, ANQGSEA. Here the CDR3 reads CSVPARGTRTDTQYF. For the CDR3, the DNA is TGCAGCGTTCCCGCCCGGGGTACTCGCACAGATACGCAGTATTTT.

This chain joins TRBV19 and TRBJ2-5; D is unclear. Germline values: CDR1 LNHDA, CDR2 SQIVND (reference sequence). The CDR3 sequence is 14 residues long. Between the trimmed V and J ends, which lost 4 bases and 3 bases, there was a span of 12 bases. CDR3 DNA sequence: TGTGCCAGTAGTAAATTGGTGGGCGAAGAGACCCAGTACTTC. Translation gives CASSKLVGEETQYF.

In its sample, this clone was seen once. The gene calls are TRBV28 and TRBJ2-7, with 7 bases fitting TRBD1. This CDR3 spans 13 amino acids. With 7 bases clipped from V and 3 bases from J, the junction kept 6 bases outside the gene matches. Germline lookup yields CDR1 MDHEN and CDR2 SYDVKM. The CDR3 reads CASTRQGIYEQYF. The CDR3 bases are TGTGCCAGCACCCGACAGGGAATCTACGAGCAGTACTTC.

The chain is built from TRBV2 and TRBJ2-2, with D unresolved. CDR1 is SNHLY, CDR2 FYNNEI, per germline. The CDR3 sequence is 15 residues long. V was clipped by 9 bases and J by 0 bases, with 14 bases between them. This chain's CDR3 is CASSLEGPNTGELFF. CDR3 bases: TGTGCCAGTAGCCTTGAAGGCCCGAACACCGGGGAGCTGTTTTTT.

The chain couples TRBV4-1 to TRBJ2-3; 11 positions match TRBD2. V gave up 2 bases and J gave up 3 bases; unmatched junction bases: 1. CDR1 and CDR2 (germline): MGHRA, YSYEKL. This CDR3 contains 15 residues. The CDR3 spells CASSQRTSGTDTQYF. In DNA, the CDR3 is TGCGCCAGCAGCCAAAGGACTAGCGGGACAGATACGCAGTATTTT.

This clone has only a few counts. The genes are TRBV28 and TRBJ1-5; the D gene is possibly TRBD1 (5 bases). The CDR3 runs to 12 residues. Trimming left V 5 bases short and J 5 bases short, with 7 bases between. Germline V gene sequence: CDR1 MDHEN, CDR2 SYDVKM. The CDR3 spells CASSRGHQPQHF. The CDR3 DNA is TGTGCCAGCAGTCGGGGCCATCAGCCCCAGCATTTT.

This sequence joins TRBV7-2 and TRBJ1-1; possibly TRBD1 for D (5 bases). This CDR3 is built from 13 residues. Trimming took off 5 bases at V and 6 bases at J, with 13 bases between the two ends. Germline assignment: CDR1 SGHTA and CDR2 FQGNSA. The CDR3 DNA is TGTGCCAGCAGCCACCAGAGGGGTCCTGAAGCTTTCTTT. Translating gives CASSHQRGPEAFF.

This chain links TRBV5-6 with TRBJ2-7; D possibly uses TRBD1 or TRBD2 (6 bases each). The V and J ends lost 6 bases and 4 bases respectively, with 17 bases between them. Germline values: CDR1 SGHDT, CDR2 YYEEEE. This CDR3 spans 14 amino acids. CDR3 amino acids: CASNPWGARYEQYF. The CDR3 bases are TGTGCCAGCAACCCATGGGGGGCGAGATACGAGCAGTACTTC. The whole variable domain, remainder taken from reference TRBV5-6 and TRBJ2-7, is DAGVTQSPTHLIKTRGQQVTLRCSPKSGHDTVSWYQQALGQGPQFIFQYYEEEERQRGNFPDRFSGHQFPNYSSELNVNALLLGDSALYLCASNPWGARYEQYFGPGTRLTVT.

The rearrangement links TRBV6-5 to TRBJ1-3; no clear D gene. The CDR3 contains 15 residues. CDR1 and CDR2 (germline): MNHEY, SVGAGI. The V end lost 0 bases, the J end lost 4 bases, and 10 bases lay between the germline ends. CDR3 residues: CASSYSQAPGNTIYF. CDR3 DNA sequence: TGTGCCAGCAGTTACTCGCAGGCGCCGGGAAACACCATATATTTT.

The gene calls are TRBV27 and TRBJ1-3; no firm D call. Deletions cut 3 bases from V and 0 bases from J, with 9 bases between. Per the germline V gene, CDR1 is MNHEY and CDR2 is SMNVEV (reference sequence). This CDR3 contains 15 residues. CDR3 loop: CASSFTGNSGNTIYF. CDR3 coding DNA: TGTGCCAGCAGTTTTACCGGGAACTCTGGAAACACCATATATTTT.

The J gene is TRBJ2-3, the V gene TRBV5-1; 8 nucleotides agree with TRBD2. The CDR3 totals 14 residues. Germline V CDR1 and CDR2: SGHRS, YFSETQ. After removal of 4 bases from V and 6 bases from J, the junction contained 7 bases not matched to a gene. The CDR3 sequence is CASSPSGSGDTQYF. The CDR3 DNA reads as TGCGCCAGCAGCCCGAGCGGGAGCGGGGATACGCAGTATTTT.

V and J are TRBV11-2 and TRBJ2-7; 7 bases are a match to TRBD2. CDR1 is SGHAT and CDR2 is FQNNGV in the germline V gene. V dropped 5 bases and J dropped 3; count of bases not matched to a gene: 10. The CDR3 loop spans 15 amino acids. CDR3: CASSLGLAEGYEQYF. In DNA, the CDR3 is TGTGCCAGCAGCCTGGGGCTAGCGGAAGGCTACGAGCAGTACTTC.

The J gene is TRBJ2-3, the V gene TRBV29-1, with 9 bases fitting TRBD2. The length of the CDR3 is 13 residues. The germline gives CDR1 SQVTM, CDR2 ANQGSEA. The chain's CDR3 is CIVRTSGTDTQYF. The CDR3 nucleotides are TGCATCGTACGGACTAGCGGCACAGATACGCAGTATTTT.

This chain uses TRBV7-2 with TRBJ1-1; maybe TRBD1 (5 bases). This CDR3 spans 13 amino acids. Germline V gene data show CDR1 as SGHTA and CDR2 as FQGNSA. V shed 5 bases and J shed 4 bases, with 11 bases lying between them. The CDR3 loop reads CASSRGIGTEAFF. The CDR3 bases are TGTGCCAGCAGCCGGGGGATCGGCACTGAAGCTTTCTTT. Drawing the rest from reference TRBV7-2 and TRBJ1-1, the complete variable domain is GAGVSQSPSNKVTEKGKDVELRCDPISGHTALYWYRQSLGQGLEFLIYFQGNSAPDKSGLPSDRFSAERTGGSVSTLTIQRTQQEDSAVYLCASSRGIGTEAFFGQGTRLTVV.

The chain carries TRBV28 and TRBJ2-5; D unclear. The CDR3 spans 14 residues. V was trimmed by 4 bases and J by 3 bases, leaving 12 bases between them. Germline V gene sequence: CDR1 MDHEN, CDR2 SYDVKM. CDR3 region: CASSSGTTKETQYF. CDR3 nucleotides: TGTGCCAGCAGTTCGGGCACCACCAAAGAGACCCAGTACTTC.

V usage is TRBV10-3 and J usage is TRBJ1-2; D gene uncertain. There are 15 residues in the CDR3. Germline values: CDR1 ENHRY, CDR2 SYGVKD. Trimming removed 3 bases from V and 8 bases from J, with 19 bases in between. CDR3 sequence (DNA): TGTGCCATCAGTGAAGGAGGCAGTCCCGAAAGGGGCTACACCTTC. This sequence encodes CAISEGGSPERGYTF.

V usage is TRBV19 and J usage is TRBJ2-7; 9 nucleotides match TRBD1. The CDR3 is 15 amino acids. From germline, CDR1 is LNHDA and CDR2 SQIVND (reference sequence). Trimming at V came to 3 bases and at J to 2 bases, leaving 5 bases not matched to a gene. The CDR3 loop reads CASSIGDRAPYEQYF. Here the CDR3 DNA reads TGTGCCAGTAGTATCGGGGACAGGGCGCCCTACGAGCAGTACTTC.

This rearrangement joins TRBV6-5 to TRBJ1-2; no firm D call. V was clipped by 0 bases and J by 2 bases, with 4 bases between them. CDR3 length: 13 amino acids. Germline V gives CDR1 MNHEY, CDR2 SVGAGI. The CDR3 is CASSYSGNYGYTF. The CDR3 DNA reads TGTGCCAGCAGTTACTCTGGCAACTATGGCTACACCTTC.

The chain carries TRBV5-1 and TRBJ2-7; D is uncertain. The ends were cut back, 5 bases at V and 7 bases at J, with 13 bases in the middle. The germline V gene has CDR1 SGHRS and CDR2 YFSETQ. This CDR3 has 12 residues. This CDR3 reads CASSPHLGEQYF. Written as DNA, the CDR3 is TGCGCCAGCAGTCCGCATTTGGGAGAGCAGTACTTC.

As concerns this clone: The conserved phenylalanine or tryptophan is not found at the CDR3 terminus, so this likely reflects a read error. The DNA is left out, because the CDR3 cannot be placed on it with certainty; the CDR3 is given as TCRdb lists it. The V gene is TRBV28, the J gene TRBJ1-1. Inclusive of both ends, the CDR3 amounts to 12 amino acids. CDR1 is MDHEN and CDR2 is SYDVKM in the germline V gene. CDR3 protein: CASSPPGEDPTL.

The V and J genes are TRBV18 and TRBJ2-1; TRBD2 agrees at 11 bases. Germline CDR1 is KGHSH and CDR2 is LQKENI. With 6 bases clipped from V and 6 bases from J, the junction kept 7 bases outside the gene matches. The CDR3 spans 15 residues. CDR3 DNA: TGTGCCAGCTCGCCCACTAGCGGGAGCATCAATGAGCAGTTCTTC. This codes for CASSPTSGSINEQFF.

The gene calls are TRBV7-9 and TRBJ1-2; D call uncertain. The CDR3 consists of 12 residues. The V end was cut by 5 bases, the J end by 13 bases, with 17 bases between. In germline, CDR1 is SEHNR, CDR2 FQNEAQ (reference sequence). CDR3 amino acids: CASSTQPAAITF. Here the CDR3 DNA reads TGTGCCAGCAGCACCCAGCCCGCTGCGATCACCTTC.